The 20 T cell receptor beta chains listed next were all sequenced from one sample in a study of control samples from healthy donors and cancer patients. Using immunoSEQ multiplex PCR, the repertoire was profiled, and TCRdb retains in-frame clones only, with some absent. The repertoire holds 35,000 to 55,000 clones, with around 87% as singletons. Sequencing was done on a sample of PBMCs. Receptors were obtained from a woman in her sixties with lung cancer.

The rearrangement joins TRBV6-2 or TRBV6-3 to TRBJ2-6; unclear D gene. CDR1 and CDR2 (germline): MNHEY, SVGEGT. Trimming shortened V by 4 bases and J by 2 bases, and 3 bases separated the two germline ends. The CDR3 has 13 residues. CDR3 nucleotides: TGTGCCAGCAGTTGGGCTGGGGCCAACGTCCTGACTTTC. Encoded protein: CASSWAGANVLTF.

The V and J genes are TRBV9 and TRBJ2-2, with 7 bases matching TRBD1. With 3 bases clipped from V and 4 bases from J, the junction kept 6 bases outside the gene matches. The CDR3 contains 15 residues. Germline loops: CDR1 SGDLS, CDR2 YYNGEE. The CDR3 spells CASSARGMSTGELFF. The CDR3 DNA is TGTGCCAGCAGCGCCAGGGGGATGAGCACCGGGGAGCTGTTTTTT.

The V gene is TRBV7-9, the J gene TRBJ1-6; D is uncertain. The germline gives CDR1 SEHNR, CDR2 FQNEAQ (reference sequence). V gave up 5 bases and J gave up 11 bases, with 16 bases separating them. This CDR3 spans 14 amino acids. The CDR3 nucleotides read TGTGCCAGCAGCCCTGGCGCCGGCCCTCCACCCCTCCACTTT. Amino acid sequence: CASSPGAGPPPLHF.

The chain couples TRBV21-1 to TRBJ1-2. TRBV21-1 is annotated as a pseudogene. CDR3 length equals 18 residues. Here the CDR3 reads CASKTRDYQGLQNYGYTF. CDR3 bases: TGTGCCAGCAAGACGAGAGACTATCAGGGCCTCCAGAACTATGGCTACACCTTC.

The chain uses TRBV27 and TRBJ1-3; no clear D gene. V was clipped by 5 bases and J by 4 bases, with 9 bases between them. The CDR3 loop spans 13 amino acids. Per germline, CDR1 MNHEY and CDR2 SMNVEV (reference sequence). The CDR3 reads CASSQEVGNTIYF. The CDR3 DNA follows: TGTGCCAGCAGTCAAGAAGTGGGAAACACCATATATTTT.

This chain joins TRBV5-1 and TRBJ2-3, with TRBD2 matching 8 bases. The CDR3 length is 17 residues. Germline values: CDR1 SGHRS, CDR2 YFSETQ. The trim removed 2 bases at V and 1 base at J, leaving 9 bases unmatched. CDR3: CASSLKHSGMGTDTQYF. The CDR3 DNA is TGCGCCAGCAGCTTAAAGCATAGCGGGATGGGCACAGATACGCAGTATTTT. Together with reference TRBV5-1 and TRBJ2-3, the CDR3 gives the full variable domain: KAGVTQTPRYLIKTRGQQVTLSCSPISGHRSVSWYQQTPGQGLQFLFEYFSETQRNKGNFPGRFSGRQFSNSRSEMNVSTLELGDSALYLCASSLKHSGMGTDTQYFGPGTRLTVL.

This clone is a singleton in its sample. The rearrangement links TRBV28 to TRBJ1-1; D gene ambiguous. The V end lost 2 bases, the J end lost 4 bases, and 2 bases lay between the germline ends. The CDR3 has 11 amino acids. The V gene's germline CDR1 is MDHEN and CDR2 SYDVKM. In DNA, the CDR3 is TGTGCCAGCAGTTTAAGCACTGAAGCTTTCTTT. The encoded protein is CASSLSTEAFF.

The V call is TRBV30, the J call TRBJ2-2, with D hard to call. The CDR3 has 13 amino acids. CDR1 is GTSNPN and CDR2 is SVGIG in the germline V gene (reference sequence). The V and J ends lost 7 bases and 1 base respectively, with 10 bases between them. The CDR3 loop reads CALIARNTGELFF. The CDR3, as DNA: TGTGCCTTAATCGCGCGGAACACCGGGGAGCTGTTTTTT.

V is TRBV12-3 or TRBV12-4 and J is TRBJ1-3, with D unclear. The germline V and J ends were trimmed by 2 bases and 1 base, with 3 bases remaining between them. The CDR3 consists of 13 residues. The CDR3 sequence is CASSLRSGNTIYF. The CDR3 coding sequence is TGTGCCAGCAGTTTACGATCTGGAAACACCATATATTTT.

This clone was detected only a few times. Here the CDR3 reads CASSLRTNTEAFF. The CDR3 nucleotides read TGTGCCAGCAGCTTGAGAACGAACACTGAAGCTTTCTTT. The J gene is TRBJ1-1, the V gene TRBV5-4; unclear D gene. V lost 1 base and J lost 1, with 5 bases in between. Germline V lookup: CDR1 SGHNT, CDR2 YYREEE (reference sequence). The CDR3 runs to 13 residues.

This clone was observed a few times. The J gene is TRBJ2-3, the V gene TRBV5-1; D is unclear. The germline V gene encodes CDR1 SGHRS and CDR2 YFSETQ. The CDR3 totals 14 residues. Trimming shortened V by 4 bases and J by 1 base, and 10 bases separated the two germline ends. CDR3 residues: CASSAAWGTDTQYF. CDR3 nucleotides: TGCGCCAGCAGCGCCGCCTGGGGCACAGATACGCAGTATTTT.

The V gene is TRBV19, the J gene TRBJ2-7; TRBD2 matches at 7 bases. CDR1 LNHDA and CDR2 SQIVND come from the germline V gene (reference sequence). V lost 3 bases and J lost 1; bases outside the gene matches: 9. This CDR3 is 16 amino acids long. CDR3 region: CASSISSGGRSYEQYF. The CDR3 DNA reads as TGTGCCAGTAGTATCTCTTCGGGCGGGAGATCCTACGAGCAGTACTTC.

This clone came up once. This chain uses TRBV6-1 with TRBJ1-5, with D hard to call. Germline CDR1 MNHNS, CDR2 SASEGT. This CDR3 has 12 amino acids. V was pared by 1 base and J by 4 bases, with 2 bases between. The DNA for the CDR3 is TGTGCCAGCAGTGAAGTAAATCAGCCCCAGCATTTT. Its protein product is CASSEVNQPQHF.

In this sample, this clone turned up a few times. The gene calls are TRBV5-6 and TRBJ2-1; weak D call: TRBD2 (5 bases). The CDR3 covers 16 residues. Trimming removed 0 bases from V and 5 bases from J, with 15 bases in between. Germline V gene data show CDR1 as SGHDT and CDR2 as YYEEEE. CDR3: CASSLDRLSAHNEQFF. Written as DNA, the CDR3 is TGTGCCAGCAGCTTGGACCGTCTTAGCGCCCACAATGAGCAGTTCTTC.

The chain is built from TRBV11-1 and TRBJ1-1, with D hard to call. The V and J ends lost 3 bases and 4 bases respectively, with 12 bases between them. The CDR3 extends over 14 amino acids. CDR1 and CDR2 from the germline V gene are SGHAT and FQDESV (reference sequence). CDR3 bases: TGTGCCAGCAGCTTGCAGGTCGAGACCACTGAAGCTTTCTTT. This codes for CASSLQVETTEAFF.

The rearrangement links TRBV19 to TRBJ1-1; D is unclear. This CDR3 region has 14 residues. CDR1 and CDR2 from the germline V gene are LNHDA and SQIVND (reference sequence). V was pared by 4 bases and J by 1 base, with 10 bases between. The chain's CDR3 is CASSKRTENTEAFF. CDR3 DNA: TGTGCCAGTAGTAAGCGGACTGAGAACACTGAAGCTTTCTTT.

The gene calls are TRBV6-1 and TRBJ1-3; D unresolved. CDR3 size: 17 residues. V was pared by 2 bases and J by 0 bases, with 14 bases between. The V gene's germline CDR1 is MNHNS and CDR2 SASEGT. The CDR3 reads CASSERALPYSGNTIYF. CDR3 DNA: TGTGCCAGCAGTGAAAGGGCTCTTCCTTACTCTGGAAACACCATATATTTT.

The chain combines TRBV3-1 (or the pseudogene TRBV3-2) with TRBJ1-6; D unclear. Germline CDR1 is LGHDT and CDR2 is YNNKEL (reference sequence). With 2 bases removed from V and 9 bases from J, the gap between germline ends came to 8 bases. The CDR3 is made up of 13 amino acids. CDR3 sequence (DNA): TGTGCCAGCAGCCAAATCGAAAGTTCACCCCTCCACTTT. Its translation: CASSQIESSPLHF.

The chain joins TRBV30 to TRBJ1-1, with D perhaps TRBD1 (5 bases). From germline, CDR1 is GTSNPN and CDR2 SVGIG (reference sequence). The germline V and J ends were trimmed by 5 bases and 5 bases, with 18 bases remaining between them. The CDR3 sequence is 14 residues long. CDR3 amino acids: CAWHRRGRRTEAFF. Written as DNA, the CDR3 is TGTGCCTGGCATCGTAGGGGTCGGAGAACTGAAGCTTTCTTT.

The chain joins TRBV11-3 to TRBJ2-5; 9 bases align to TRBD1. V trimming: 5 bases; J trimming: 5 bases; junction bases outside the gene matches: 6. Germline lookup yields CDR1 SGHNT and CDR2 YENEEA. The CDR3 covers 14 residues. DNA of the CDR3: TGTGCCAGCAGCCTCCGGACAGGGGACGAGACCCAGTACTTC. It codes for CASSLRTGDETQYF.